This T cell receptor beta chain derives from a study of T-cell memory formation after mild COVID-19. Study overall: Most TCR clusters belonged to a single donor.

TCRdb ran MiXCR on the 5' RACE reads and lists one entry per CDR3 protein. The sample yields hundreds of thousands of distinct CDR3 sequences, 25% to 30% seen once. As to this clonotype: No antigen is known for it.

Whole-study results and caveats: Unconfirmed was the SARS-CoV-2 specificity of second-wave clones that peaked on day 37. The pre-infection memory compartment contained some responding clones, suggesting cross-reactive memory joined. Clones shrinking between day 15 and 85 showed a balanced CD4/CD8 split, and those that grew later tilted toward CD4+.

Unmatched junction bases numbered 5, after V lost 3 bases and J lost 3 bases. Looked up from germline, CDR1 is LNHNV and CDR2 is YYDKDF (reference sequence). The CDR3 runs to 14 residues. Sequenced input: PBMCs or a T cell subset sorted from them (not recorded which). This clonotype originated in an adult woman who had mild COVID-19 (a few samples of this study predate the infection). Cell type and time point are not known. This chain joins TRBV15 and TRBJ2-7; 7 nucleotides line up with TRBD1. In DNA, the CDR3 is TGTGCCACCAGCAGCAGGGGACAGAGCTACGAGCAGTACTTC. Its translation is CATSSRGQSYEQYF.